This T cell receptor beta chain was identified in a study of blood T cell repertoires in COVID-19. Turning to the study itself: Samples of COVID-19 (acute and convalescent) were obtained from the United States, Italy and Spain.

Original handling: Amplification from reference gene primers served as the basis for estimated nucleated cell counts. Using immunoSEQ multiplex PCR, the repertoire was profiled, and TCRdb retains in-frame clones only, with some absent. V and J calls and clone size are copied from that table; D and trimming were computed from the DNA. The profile shows a few hundred thousand clones, roughly 89% of them singletons. While infection was still active, Seattle patients were enrolled and then followed longitudinally. V was pared by 3 bases and J by 4 bases, with 8 bases between. Germline V gives CDR1 MNHNY, CDR2 SVGAGI (reference sequence). This CDR3 region has 13 residues. In this sample, this clone turned up once.

The chain combines TRBV6-6 with TRBJ2-3; D is undetermined. Sequenced: peripheral blood. This TCR was recovered from a man between 18 and 29 years old with COVID-19, enrolled during active disease. The DNA for the CDR3 is TGTGCCAGCAGTTATGATCGCGCAGATACGCAGTATTTT. Its protein is CASSYDRADTQYF.